The 24 T cell receptor beta chains below come from one sample, sequenced in a study of blood T cell repertoires in COVID-19. Measured with immunoSEQ multiplex PCR; TCRdb has only the in-frame clones, and not every one. The sample includes just under 150,000 clones, around 90% seen only once; the top ten take 1.5% to 2%. Material for sequencing was peripheral blood. The receptors were sampled from a human donor in a cohort sampled during active COVID-19.

The chain carries TRBV18 and TRBJ2-7, with TRBD2 as a possible D gene (5 bases). This CDR3 has 12 residues. Germline V gene lookup returns CDR1 KGHSH and CDR2 LQKENI. V dropped 4 bases and J dropped 3 bases, with 7 bases sitting between them. The CDR3 loop reads CASSRESYEQYF. The CDR3 coding sequence is TGTGCCAGCTCACGGGAGAGCTACGAGCAGTACTTC.

V and J are TRBV7-2 and TRBJ1-1; D is unresolved. From germline, CDR1 is SGHTA and CDR2 FQGNSA. Trimming took 3 bases from V and 1 from J, leaving 9 bases between them. The CDR3 is made up of 14 amino acids. The CDR3 spells CASSFLAGNTEAFF. CDR3 coding DNA: TGTGCCAGCAGCTTTCTTGCGGGGAACACTGAAGCTTTCTTT.

The rearrangement joins TRBV5-1 to TRBJ2-3, with a weak D call TRBD2 (6 bases). CDR1 and CDR2 (germline): SGHRS, YFSETQ. The CDR3 is made up of 16 amino acids. V lost 2 bases, J lost 2 bases, and 15 bases lay in between. For the CDR3, the DNA is TGCGCCAGCAGCTTCCCCCCGCTAGCGCCCACAGATACGCAGTATTTT. Its translation: CASSFPPLAPTDTQYF.

The CDR3 nucleotides are TGCGCCAGCAGCTTCGAAGCAACGGGAAGCACAGATACGCAGTATTTT. Translating gives CASSFEATGSTDTQYF. This chain joins TRBV5-1 and TRBJ2-3; weak D call: TRBD2 (5 bases). V lost 2 bases and J 0 bases, leaving 13 bases between the germline ends. The CDR3 totals 16 residues. Germline V gives CDR1 SGHRS, CDR2 YFSETQ.

The chain couples TRBV9 to TRBJ1-2, with 10 bases identical to TRBD1. Germline V CDR1 and CDR2: SGDLS, YYNGEE. The CDR3 runs 16 residues. V trimming: 4 bases; J trimming: 1 base; junction bases outside the gene matches: 7. The DNA of the CDR3 is TGTGCCAGCAGCTCACTCCGGGACAGGGGTAACTATGGCTACACCTTC. Its protein is CASSSLRDRGNYGYTF. The full variable domain, with the rest looked up from reference TRBV9 and TRBJ1-2, is DSGVTQTPKHLITATGQRVTLRCSPRSGDLSVYWYQQSLDQGLQFLIQYYNGEERAKGNILERFSAQQFPDLHSELNLSSLELGDSALYFCASSSLRDRGNYGYTFGSGTRLTVV.

The chain links TRBV7-3 to TRBJ2-7; D may be TRBD2 (6 bases). V was cut by 5 bases and J by 3 bases, with 17 bases left in between. The germline V gene has CDR1 SGHTA and CDR2 FQGTGA. The CDR3 sequence is 15 residues long. The CDR3 reads CASSLNAGLNYEQYF. In DNA, the CDR3 is TGTGCCAGCAGCCTAAACGCGGGACTCAACTACGAGCAGTACTTC.

In this sample, this clone turned up a few times. This chain uses TRBV19 with TRBJ1-1; 12 bases fit TRBD1. Germline V gives CDR1 LNHDA, CDR2 SQIVND (reference sequence). Trimming cost V 4 bases and J 3 bases; bases outside gene matches: 6. This CDR3 region has 16 residues. The CDR3 region has the DNA TGTGCCAGTAGTAAGGCCCGGGACAGGGGGCACACTGAAGCTTTCTTT. This encodes CASSKARDRGHTEAFF.

This sequence joins TRBV18 and TRBJ2-6; 7 nucleotides align to TRBD1. Germline CDR1 KGHSH, CDR2 LQKENI. Trimming removed 3 bases from V and 0 bases from J; junction bases left unmatched: 5. The CDR3 totals 17 residues. The CDR3 sequence: CASSPGTALSGANVLTF. As DNA, the CDR3 is TGTGCCAGCTCACCGGGGACAGCCCTCTCTGGGGCCAACGTCCTGACTTTC.

The genes are TRBV6-2 or TRBV6-3 and TRBJ1-4; D is possibly TRBD1 (5 bases). V was clipped by 2 bases and J by 4 bases, with 11 bases between them. CDR3 size: 15 residues. From germline, CDR1 is MNHEY and CDR2 SVGEGT. This chain's CDR3 is CASSYDIGDNEKLFF. In DNA form, the CDR3 reads TGTGCCAGCAGTTACGATATAGGGGATAATGAAAAACTGTTTTTT.

This chain uses TRBV3-1 (or the pseudogene TRBV3-2) with TRBJ2-7; D unresolved. From germline, CDR1 is LGHDT and CDR2 YNNKEL (reference sequence). The V and J ends lost 0 bases and 3 bases respectively, with 9 bases between them. This CDR3 is 14 amino acids long. The CDR3 nucleotides are TGTGCCAGCAGCCAAGATCCCGCAGGCTACGAGCAGTACTTC. It yields the protein CASSQDPAGYEQYF.

This chain joins TRBV5-4 and TRBJ1-4; the D gene is possibly TRBD1 (6 bases). CDR3 length: 14 residues. V shed 1 base and J shed 7 bases, with 11 bases lying between them. Germline values: CDR1 SGHNT, CDR2 YYREEE (reference sequence). The CDR3 protein is CASSLTGSPEKLFF. CDR3 sequence (DNA): TGTGCCAGCAGCTTGACAGGGTCTCCTGAAAAACTGTTTTTT. The variable domain in full, completed from reference TRBV5-4 and TRBJ1-4, reads ETGVTQSPTHLIKTRGQQVTLRCSSQSGHNTVSWYQQALGQGPQFIFQYYREEENGRGNFPPRFSGLQFPNYSSELNVNALELDDSALYLCASSLTGSPEKLFFGSGTQLSVL.

The chain combines TRBV3-1 (or the pseudogene TRBV3-2) with TRBJ1-2, with D unclear. The CDR3 covers 15 residues. CDR1 LGHDT and CDR2 YNNKEL come from the germline V gene (reference sequence). Trimming took off 0 bases at V and 2 bases at J, with 10 bases between the two ends. The CDR3 sequence: CASSQDRRYNYGYTF. The CDR3 coding sequence is TGTGCCAGCAGCCAAGATAGGAGATACAACTATGGCTACACCTTC.

The V and J genes are TRBV7-2 and TRBJ1-4, with 11 bases that match TRBD1. With V trimmed by 4 bases and J by 8 bases, 0 bases remained unmatched. Germline CDR1 is SGHTA and CDR2 is FQGNSA. This CDR3 region has 13 residues. CDR3 loop: CASSWTGGEKLFF. The DNA for the CDR3 is TGTGCCAGCAGCTGGACAGGGGGCGAAAAACTGTTTTTT.

V and J are TRBV9 and TRBJ2-7; TRBD1 is a possible D gene (6 bases). Trimming left V 2 bases short and J 1 base short, with 16 bases between. CDR1 is SGDLS and CDR2 is YYNGEE in the germline V gene. CDR3 length: 16 residues. The CDR3 protein is CASSVPKTGRSYEQYF. The CDR3 DNA reads as TGTGCCAGCAGCGTCCCTAAGACAGGAAGGTCCTACGAGCAGTACTTC.

The V and J genes are TRBV6-4 and TRBJ2-1; 10 nucleotides align to TRBD1. V was pared by 3 bases and J by 6 bases, with 5 bases of the junction left unmatched. In germline, CDR1 is MRHNA, CDR2 SNTAGT. The CDR3 spans 15 residues. The DNA of the CDR3 is TGTGCCAGCAGTGATTGGGACAGGGGAATCAATGAGCAGTTCTTC. Translating it yields CASSDWDRGINEQFF.

V gene TRBV13 combines with J gene TRBJ2-1; D not resolved. The CDR3 runs to 12 residues. Per germline, CDR1 PRHDT and CDR2 FYEKMQ (reference sequence). Trimming stripped 1 base from V and 7 bases from J, with 5 bases between. The CDR3 protein is CASSLVGNEQFF. The DNA of the CDR3 is TGTGCCAGCAGCTTAGTCGGGAATGAGCAGTTCTTC.

The chain couples TRBV4-2 to TRBJ2-7, with 9 positions matching TRBD2. CDR3 length: 15 residues. With V trimmed by 4 bases and J by 5 bases, 9 bases remained unmatched. The germline gives CDR1 LGHNA, CDR2 YNFKEQ. The CDR3 here is CASSRLSGGSNEQYF. The CDR3, as DNA: TGTGCCAGCAGCCGTCTTAGCGGGGGAAGTAACGAGCAGTACTTC.

The CDR3 loop is CASSPTPGSTDTQYF. CDR3 coding DNA: TGTGCCAGCAGCCCGACCCCAGGGAGCACAGATACGCAGTATTTT. V and J are TRBV5-6 and TRBJ2-3; maybe TRBD1 (5 bases). V was clipped by 4 bases and J by 0 bases, with 12 bases between them. Germline CDR1 reads SGHDT; CDR2 reads YYEEEE. This CDR3 region has 15 residues.

This chain joins TRBV7-2 and TRBJ2-3, with 8 positions matching TRBD1. In germline, CDR1 is SGHTA, CDR2 FQGNSA. V shed 5 bases, J shed 2 bases, and the junction held 6 bases outside the gene matches. The CDR3 has 15 residues. The CDR3, as DNA: TGTGCCAGCAGCGCCGGACAGGGATACACAGATACGCAGTATTTT. Translation: CASSAGQGYTDTQYF.

The chain carries TRBV29-1 and TRBJ2-5, with 8 positions matching TRBD2. CDR3 length equals 15 residues. CDR1 and CDR2 (germline): SQVTM, ANQGSEA. The ends lost 7 bases at V and 1 base at J; junction bases unmatched: 11. CDR3 sequence reads: CSAVLAGGAQETQYF. The CDR3, as DNA: TGCAGCGCGGTCCTTGCGGGGGGCGCCCAAGAGACCCAGTACTTC.

This chain's CDR3 is CASIAIQGASTEAFF. DNA for the CDR3: TGTGCCAGCATTGCAATACAGGGGGCCAGCACTGAAGCTTTCTTT. The chain recombines TRBV7-9 with TRBJ1-1, with 9 bases matching TRBD1. The germline V gene encodes CDR1 SEHNR and CDR2 FQNEAQ (reference sequence). The CDR3 loop spans 15 amino acids. Trimming removed 7 bases from V and 4 bases from J; junction bases left unmatched: 10.

The rearrangement links TRBV20-1 to TRBJ2-1; D call uncertain. CDR3 length equals 11 residues. Trimming took off 1 base at V and 10 bases at J, with 8 bases between the two ends. Germline-derived CDR1 and CDR2 are DFQATT and SNEGSKA (reference sequence). CDR3 sequence reads: CSARAGTEQFF. CDR3 sequence (DNA): TGCAGTGCTAGAGCGGGTACAGAGCAGTTCTTC.

The V and J genes are TRBV27 and TRBJ1-2, with 9 bases identical to TRBD1. J lost 5 bases, V lost 5 bases, and 6 bases had no gene match. The CDR3 loop spans 14 amino acids. CDR1 and CDR2 from the germline V gene are MNHEY and SMNVEV (reference sequence). The CDR3 sequence: CASSEMGQGYGYTF. CDR3 nucleotides: TGTGCCAGCAGTGAAATGGGACAGGGATATGGCTACACCTTC.

This chain links TRBV7-2 with TRBJ1-1; the D gene is possibly TRBD1 (5 bases). The germline V gene has CDR1 SGHTA and CDR2 FQGNSA. The germline V and J ends were trimmed by 3 bases and 5 bases, with 13 bases remaining between them. The CDR3 is 14 residues long. The chain's CDR3 is CASSFSGGGTEAFF. CDR3 nucleotide sequence: TGTGCCAGCAGCTTTTCGGGCGGGGGAACTGAAGCTTTCTTT.